This T cell receptor (beta chain) stems from a study of T cell responses to AZD1222 COVID-19 vaccine. Study-level findings and limits: Repertoires were obtained only post-peak T cell response. Clonal diversity was possibly underestimated; the donors were predominantly white British and more often female.

Data came from immunoSEQ multiplex PCR; TCRdb stores just in-frame clones and leaves some out. This sample carries some 110,000 clones, approximately 85% of them seen once, and the ten largest clones take more than 3%. Germline CDR1 LGHNA, CDR2 YSLEER. V was pared by 4 bases and J by 3 bases, with 21 bases between. The CDR3 covers 17 residues. To note about this clone: As yet, its antigen is unknown.

The sequence derives from an adult in good health. The sequencing used peripheral blood, collected on day 0 of MenACWY control vaccination. V gene TRBV4-3 combines with J gene TRBJ1-2; D perhaps matches TRBD1 (6 bases). The chain's CDR3 is CASSPGGAHLSYYGYTF. The CDR3, as DNA: TGCGCCAGCAGCCCCGGGGGGGCGCATCTTAGCTACTATGGCTACACCTTC.